This section outlines one T cell receptor beta chain sequence together with its context. Its target is not known. The data stem from a study of CD4 T cells in relation to SARS-CoV-2 and coronaviruses. Overall study findings and caveats: Culture-expanded clones reflect memory recall rather than primary priming during culture.

The data were produced by immunoSEQ multiplex PCR, yet TCRdb's version contains in-frame clones alone and is incomplete. The data show approximately 64,000 clones, with 94% seen just once and 0.12% to 0.15% held by the top ten. This CDR3 contains 13 residues. Germline V gene sequence: CDR1 SGHTA, CDR2 FQGNSA. Trimming removed 6 bases from V and 2 bases from J, with 9 bases in between. The unexposed donors gave CD4+ T cells in about 2010-2019, prior to COVID-19. This chain connects TRBV7-2 to TRBJ2-3; D is unresolved. Sequencing was done on a sample of naive CD4+ T cells from PBMCs. Stated subset: naive CD4+ T cells isolated by negative enrichment. The TCR was taken from a human donor in good health. The CDR3 protein is CASRSAATDTQYF. In DNA, the CDR3 is TGTGCCAGCAGAAGCGCAGCCACAGATACGCAGTATTTT.